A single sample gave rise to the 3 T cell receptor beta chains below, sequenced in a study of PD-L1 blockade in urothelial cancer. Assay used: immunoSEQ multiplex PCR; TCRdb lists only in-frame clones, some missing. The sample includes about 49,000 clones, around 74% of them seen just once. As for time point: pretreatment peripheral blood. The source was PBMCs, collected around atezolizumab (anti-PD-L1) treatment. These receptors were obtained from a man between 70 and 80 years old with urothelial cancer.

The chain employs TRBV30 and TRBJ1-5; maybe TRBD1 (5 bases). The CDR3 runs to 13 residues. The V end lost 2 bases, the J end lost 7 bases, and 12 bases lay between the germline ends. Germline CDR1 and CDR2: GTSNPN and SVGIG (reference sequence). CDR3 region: CAWSTGDGQPQHF. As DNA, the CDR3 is TGTGCCTGGAGTACGGGGGATGGGCAGCCCCAGCATTTT.

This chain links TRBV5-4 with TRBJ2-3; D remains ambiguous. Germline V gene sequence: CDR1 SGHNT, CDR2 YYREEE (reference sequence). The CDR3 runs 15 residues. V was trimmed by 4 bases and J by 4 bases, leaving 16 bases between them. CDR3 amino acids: CASSPALESADTQYF. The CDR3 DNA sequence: TGTGCCAGCAGCCCCGCGCTAGAGTCAGCAGATACGCAGTATTTT.

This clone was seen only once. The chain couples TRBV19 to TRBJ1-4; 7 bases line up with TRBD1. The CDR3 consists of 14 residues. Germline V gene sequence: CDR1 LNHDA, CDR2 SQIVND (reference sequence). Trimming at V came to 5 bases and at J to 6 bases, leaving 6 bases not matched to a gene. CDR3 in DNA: TGTGCCAGTAGTCTGAGGGGGACAGATGAAAAACTGTTTTTT. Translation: CASSLRGTDEKLFF.